These 29 T cell receptor beta chains came from one sample sequenced in a study of OX40 agonist ivuxolimab in advanced cancers. Assay: immunoSEQ multiplex PCR; the TCRdb copy retains only in-frame clones and omits some. The sample has 70,000 to 95,000 clones, 85% to 95% seen once; the top ten hold 20%. The source was CD4+ or CD8+ T cells sorted from blood, collected in a trial of the OX40 agonist ivuxolimab. The receptors originated from an adult with an advanced solid tumor such as melanoma, head and neck, liver or kidney cancer.

CDR3 region: CASSPAGWSSTDTQYF. The CDR3 bases are TGTGCCAGTAGCCCCGCGGGGTGGAGCAGCACAGATACGCAGTATTTT. The rearrangement joins TRBV19 to TRBJ2-3, with D possibly being TRBD2 (6 bases). The CDR3 totals 16 residues. V lost 6 bases to trimming and J lost 0 bases, with 16 bases between them. CDR1 LNHDA and CDR2 SQIVND come from the germline V gene (reference sequence).

This chain joins TRBV27 and TRBJ1-6, with D tentatively TRBD1 (6 bases). Trimming shortened V by 5 bases and J by 9 bases, and 17 bases separated the two germline ends. The CDR3 is made up of 15 amino acids. Germline assignment: CDR1 MNHEY and CDR2 SMNVEV (reference sequence). The CDR3 nucleotides read TGTGCCAGCAGTCGACAGGAATCTGGTGGTTCACCCCTCCACTTT. This codes for CASSRQESGGSPLHF.

The gene calls are TRBV7-2 and TRBJ2-5, with D perhaps matching TRBD1 or TRBD2 (5 bases each). Germline assignment: CDR1 SGHTA and CDR2 FQGNSA. There are 14 residues in the CDR3. The V end lost 5 bases, the J end lost 5 bases, and 15 bases lay between the germline ends. Here the CDR3 reads CASSRSGRGETQYF. In DNA form, the CDR3 reads TGTGCCAGCAGCCGATCGGGACGAGGGGAGACCCAGTACTTC. The full variable domain, completed using reference TRBV7-2 and TRBJ2-5, is GAGVSQSPSNKVTEKGKDVELRCDPISGHTALYWYRQSLGQGLEFLIYFQGNSAPDKSGLPSDRFSAERTGGSVSTLTIQRTQQEDSAVYLCASSRSGRGETQYFGPGTRLLVL.

This chain connects TRBV6-5 to TRBJ1-1; D is uncertain. This CDR3 has 14 amino acids. V shed 1 base and J shed 1 base, with 7 bases lying between them. Germline V gene data show CDR1 as MNHEY and CDR2 as SVGAGI. CDR3 in amino acids: CASSYLHPNTEAFF. In DNA form, the CDR3 reads TGTGCCAGCAGTTACTTACACCCGAACACTGAAGCTTTCTTT.

V is TRBV7-2 and J is TRBJ1-4; tentatively, D is TRBD1 (5 bases). There are 18 residues in the CDR3. Germline loops: CDR1 SGHTA, CDR2 FQGNSA. The V and J ends lost 2 bases and 0 bases respectively, with 16 bases between them. CDR3 sequence: CASSLNWDLKATNEKLFF. The CDR3 DNA sequence: TGTGCCAGCAGCTTAAATTGGGACCTCAAGGCAACTAATGAAAAACTGTTTTTT.

The chain links TRBV9 to TRBJ2-1, with D perhaps TRBD2 (5 bases). This CDR3 has 13 amino acids. Between the trimmed V and J ends, which lost 3 bases and 5 bases, there was a span of 9 bases. Looked up from germline, CDR1 is SGDLS and CDR2 is YYNGEE. The CDR3 loop reads CASSDSGDNEQFF. The CDR3 region has the DNA TGTGCCAGCAGCGACTCCGGGGACAATGAGCAGTTCTTC.

The chain couples TRBV4-1 to TRBJ1-1; TRBD1 might be the D (5 bases). The V gene lost 0 bases and the J gene lost 4 bases, with 12 bases spanning the gap. The length of the CDR3 is 15 residues. Germline V gene lookup returns CDR1 MGHRA and CDR2 YSYEKL. CDR3 protein: CASSQDRAGGTEAFF. DNA for the CDR3: TGCGCCAGCAGCCAAGATCGTGCCGGGGGCACTGAAGCTTTCTTT.

The DNA of the CDR3 is TGCGCCAGCAGCCAGCGGCGGGAGAAAGAGACCCAGTACTTC. It yields the protein CASSQRREKETQYF. This chain joins TRBV4-1 and TRBJ2-5, with TRBD2 matching 7 bases. The CDR3 loop spans 14 amino acids. Germline-derived CDR1 and CDR2 are MGHRA and YSYEKL. V lost 3 bases, J lost 3 bases, and 4 bases stayed unmatched.

The rearrangement joins TRBV9 to TRBJ2-1; D possibly corresponds to TRBD2 (6 bases). Germline V gene lookup returns CDR1 SGDLS and CDR2 YYNGEE. The CDR3 is 16 residues long. V was cut by 0 bases and J by 4 bases, with 14 bases left in between. The CDR3 spells CASSVALAEVYNEQFF. CDR3 bases: TGTGCCAGCAGCGTAGCTTTAGCGGAGGTATACAATGAGCAGTTCTTC.

The chain joins TRBV28 to TRBJ2-7; no clear D gene. The CDR3 extends over 13 amino acids. Deletions cut 6 bases from V and 2 bases from J, with 11 bases between. Germline CDR1 MDHEN, CDR2 SYDVKM. Written as DNA, the CDR3 is TGTGCCAGCAGATATCTTTACGCCTACGAGCAGTACTTC. As protein: CASRYLYAYEQYF.

CDR3 sequence (DNA): TGTGCCAGTAGTATTGGTCCCAAAAACATTCAGTACTTC. Its protein is CASSIGPKNIQYF. The chain employs TRBV19 and TRBJ2-4, with no clear D. The germline gives CDR1 LNHDA, CDR2 SQIVND (reference sequence). This CDR3 region has 13 residues. V was clipped by 3 bases and J by 2 bases, with 5 bases between them.

The CDR3 loop is CASSWFGGQVDYGYTF. CDR3 bases: TGTGCCAGCAGCTGGTTCGGAGGACAGGTCGACTATGGCTACACCTTC. The chain joins TRBV2 to TRBJ1-2; the match to TRBD1 covers 7 bases. Germline values: CDR1 SNHLY, CDR2 FYNNEI. The trim removed 6 bases at V and 3 bases at J, leaving 13 bases unmatched. The CDR3 covers 16 residues.

This clone was counted only a few times. This chain links TRBV29-1 with TRBJ1-1; D gene unclear. The V gene's germline CDR1 is SQVTM and CDR2 ANQGSEA. V lost 3 bases and J lost 1, with 3 bases in between. The CDR3 is 11 residues long. In DNA, the CDR3 is TGCAGCGTTGACAGGAACACTGAAGCTTTCTTT. Its protein product is CSVDRNTEAFF.

V and J are TRBV7-9 and TRBJ2-3; 10 bases align to TRBD2. CDR1 is SEHNR and CDR2 is FQNEAQ in the germline V gene (reference sequence). The CDR3 covers 17 residues. V lost 3 bases to trimming and J lost 6 bases; unmatched junction nucleotides: 12. This CDR3 is CASSFPASGRARDTQYF. CDR3 DNA: TGTGCCAGCAGCTTCCCGGCGAGCGGGAGGGCTAGGGATACGCAGTATTTT. Together with reference TRBV7-9 and TRBJ2-3, the CDR3 gives the full variable domain: DTGVSQNPRHKITKRGQNVTFRCDPISEHNRLYWYRQTLGQGPEFLTYFQNEAQLEKSRLLSDRFSAERPKGSFSTLEIQRTEQGDSAMYLCASSFPASGRARDTQYFGPGTRLTVL.

CDR3 sequence reads: CASSVGVSGNTEAFF. In nucleotides, the CDR3 is TGTGCCAGCAGCGTAGGTGTCAGTGGGAACACTGAAGCTTTCTTT. The chain links TRBV9 to TRBJ1-1, with D hard to call. The germline V gene has CDR1 SGDLS and CDR2 YYNGEE. The CDR3 is 15 residues long. The V end lost 0 bases, the J end lost 1 base, and 10 bases lay between the germline ends.

The CDR3 DNA reads as TGTGCCAGCAGCCTACTAAGCACAGATACGCAGTATTTT. Translating it yields CASSLLSTDTQYF. The V gene is TRBV13, the J gene TRBJ2-3; D is unresolved. Germline-derived CDR1 and CDR2 are PRHDT and FYEKMQ (reference sequence). Trimming took 5 bases from V and 0 from J, leaving 6 bases between them. The CDR3 totals 13 residues.

This chain connects TRBV11-2 to TRBJ1-4; 8 positions match TRBD1. From germline, CDR1 is SGHAT and CDR2 FQNNGV. This CDR3 comprises 16 residues. J lost 4 bases, V lost 4 bases, and 8 bases had no gene match. CDR3 bases: TGTGCCAGCAGCTCCGGACAGGGAGGCCTTAATGAAAAACTGTTTTTT. Its protein is CASSSGQGGLNEKLFF.

This sequence joins TRBV6-5 and TRBJ2-1; 7 nucleotides agree with TRBD2. Germline loops: CDR1 MNHEY, CDR2 SVGAGI. This CDR3 region has 15 residues. V lost 6 bases and J lost 8; bases outside the gene matches: 13. CDR3 sequence reads: CASSPEGGRVDEQFF. In DNA form, the CDR3 reads TGTGCCAGCAGCCCCGAGGGAGGGAGGGTCGATGAGCAGTTCTTC.

This chain uses TRBV12-5 with TRBJ1-1; D is unresolved. The CDR3 consists of 15 residues. CDR1 is LGHNT, CDR2 FRNRAP, per germline. The ends were cut back, 0 bases at V and 0 bases at J, with 8 bases in the middle. The CDR3 DNA reads as TGTGCTAGTGGTTTGGTACAAGGATTGAACACTGAAGCTTTCTTT. Its protein product is CASGLVQGLNTEAFF.

V gene TRBV21-1 combines with J gene TRBJ2-7; TRBD1 reflects the table's D call only, with no check against the DNA. TRBV21-1 constitutes a pseudogene. This CDR3 has 13 residues. The DNA for the CDR3 is TGTGCCACCCGACAGGGCGCCACCTACGAGCAGTACTTC. Protein product: CATRQGATYEQYF.

The chain is built from TRBV5-6 and TRBJ1-6, with TRBD1 identical over 8 bases. CDR1 and CDR2 (germline): SGHDT, YYEEEE. The CDR3 extends over 15 amino acids. V gave up 2 bases and J gave up 13 bases; unmatched junction bases: 11. CDR3 nucleotide sequence: TGTGCCAGCAGCTTTTCGACAGGGGCCGCCCGGCCCCTCCACTTT. Amino acids: CASSFSTGAARPLHF.

J is TRBJ2-7 and V is TRBV9, with TRBD1 matching 8 bases. V gave up 3 bases and J gave up 2 bases; unmatched junction bases: 7. CDR1 SGDLS and CDR2 YYNGEE come from the germline V gene. The CDR3 length is 15 residues. CDR3: CASSAGQGLTYEQYF. CDR3 in DNA: TGTGCCAGCAGCGCCGGACAGGGACTCACCTACGAGCAGTACTTC.

This clone has only one observation. The chain joins TRBV10-3 to TRBJ2-1; 11 bases are shared with TRBD2. Germline lookup yields CDR1 ENHRY and CDR2 SYGVKD. The ends lost 8 bases at V and 4 bases at J; junction bases unmatched: 1. The CDR3 is made up of 13 amino acids. In nucleotides, the CDR3 is TGTGCCATCGGGACTAGCGGTTACAATGAGCAGTTCTTC. Its protein product is CAIGTSGYNEQFF.

This chain connects TRBV9 to TRBJ2-7; 10 bases agree with TRBD1. CDR3 length: 14 amino acids. Unmatched junction bases numbered 2, after V lost 2 bases and J lost 3 bases. Germline V gene sequence: CDR1 SGDLS, CDR2 YYNGEE. The CDR3: CASSVRDRGYEQYF. CDR3 sequence (DNA): TGTGCCAGCAGCGTCCGGGACAGGGGCTACGAGCAGTACTTC.

CDR3 in amino acids: CASSLGLAGGRLTGELFF. The CDR3 nucleotides are TGTGCCAGCAGCTTAGGACTAGCGGGAGGGCGTCTCACCGGGGAGCTGTTTTTT. The chain joins TRBV7-6 to TRBJ2-2; 14 bases map to TRBD2. There are 18 residues in the CDR3. Germline V gene sequence: CDR1 SGHVS, CDR2 FNYEAQ. The ends lost 1 base at V and 4 bases at J; junction bases unmatched: 5.

The V and J genes are TRBV29-1 and TRBJ2-2; no clear D gene. CDR1 is SQVTM, CDR2 ANQGSEA, per germline. The CDR3 length is 14 residues. Trimming removed 3 bases at V and 1 base at J, with 9 bases between. The CDR3 coding sequence is TGCAGCGTTGAGTCCAGGCAGAACACCGGGGAGCTGTTTTTT. Its translation is CSVESRQNTGELFF.

The table lists this clone with a count of one. V gene TRBV30 combines with J gene TRBJ2-1; no reliable D call. Trimming pared 0 bases from V and 8 bases from J, leaving 8 bases between. Germline V gene lookup returns CDR1 GTSNPN and CDR2 SVGIG (reference sequence). CDR3 size: 12 residues. CDR3 region: CAWSVGPDEQFF. CDR3 DNA sequence: TGTGCCTGGAGTGTAGGTCCGGATGAGCAGTTCTTC.

This chain joins TRBV4-1 and TRBJ2-1, with D tentatively TRBD2 (6 bases). The V and J ends lost 3 bases and 8 bases respectively, with 11 bases between them. The CDR3 contains 13 residues. Germline assignment: CDR1 MGHRA and CDR2 YSYEKL. CDR3 bases: TGCGCCAGCAGCCAGTCTTGGGGGGATGAGCAGTTCTTC. Protein product: CASSQSWGDEQFF.

The rearrangement uses TRBV1 and TRBJ1-4; the table's D call, TRBD1, was not checked against the DNA. TRBV1 is a listed pseudogene. The CDR3 runs 16 residues. The CDR3 here is CTSIRNRGRPNEKLFF. As DNA, the CDR3 is TGCACCAGTATACGTAACAGGGGCAGGCCTAATGAAAAACTGTTTTTT.